This paragraph reports one TCR beta chain. V shed 0 bases, J shed 10 bases, and the junction held 11 bases outside the gene matches. The CDR3 sequence is 16 residues long. Germline values: CDR1 LGHNA, CDR2 YNFKEQ. This entry belongs to a study of blood T cell repertoires in COVID-19. Study summary: From T cells, B-cell-depleted T cells, or PBMCs came the material, which was cDNA or gDNA.

In the original processing: Amplification from reference gene primers served as the basis for estimated nucleated cell counts. The method was immunoSEQ multiplex PCR; TCRdb's version includes in-frame clones alone and lacks a portion of them. V, J and clone size were drawn from that table, and D and trimming were deduced from the DNA. The table shows 70,000 to 85,000 clones, with around 83% occurring only once. The specimen was peripheral blood. This TCR was recovered from a man older than 75 with active or convalescent COVID-19. The chain carries TRBV4-2 and TRBJ2-1; 8 bases are shared with TRBD2. CDR3 amino acids: CASSQEPGVAGWEQFF. The CDR3 bases are TGTGCCAGCAGCCAAGAACCGGGAGTAGCGGGATGGGAGCAGTTCTTC.